This TCR beta chain is from a study of PD-L1 blockade in urothelial cancer. Study overall: Around 2014 therapy began: atezolizumab 1,200 mg intravenously every 3 weeks. Most patients, about 85% of the roughly 30, were males with bladder-origin cancer. Individuals in the cohort had been given 0 to 3 earlier chemotherapy regimens.

The table came from immunoSEQ multiplex PCR; TCRdb's copy has only in-frame clones and leaves some out. The sample lists tens of thousands of clones; around 87% were seen once. CDR1 is KGHSH and CDR2 is LQKENI in the germline V gene. V was pared by 3 bases and J by 4 bases, with 9 bases between. CDR3 length: 13 amino acids. The material sequenced was PBMCs, taken around atezolizumab (anti-PD-L1) treatment. This chain uses TRBV18 with TRBJ1-1; D is undetermined. The TCR originated in a man aged 60 to 69 with urothelial cancer. CDR3 region: CASSPPASTEAFF. The CDR3 coding sequence is TGTGCCAGCTCACCCCCGGCTAGCACTGAAGCTTTCTTT.